This T cell receptor (beta chain) stems from a study of T cell repertoires in cytomegalovirus infection. Study-wide context: Alongside well-studied HLA-B-restricted CMV epitopes, recently identified HLA-C-restricted CMV epitopes were also used. Both CMV infection and a matching HLA type were indicated by public TCR beta signatures.

This clonotype was detected only a few times. Its target is unknown. Germline trimming cut 8 bases from V and 2 bases from J; bases unmatched to any gene: 5. Germline assignment: CDR1 MNHEY and CDR2 SMNVEV (reference sequence). The length of the CDR3 is 13 residues. Study-wide points: Carriers of CMV and the relevant HLA type were discriminated by public TCR beta frequency. CMV-specific TCR beta clonotypes restricted by HLA-C dominated the ex vivo response.

TCRdb reanalysed the reads using MiXCR and keeps one entry per CDR3 protein. The repertoire holds 300,000 to 400,000 distinct CDR3 sequences, around 29% seen once, with 20% in the top ten. The sample was cultured PBMCs, taken from culture after CMV antigen stimulation. The clonotype was recovered from a human donor in good health (CMV status not recorded). Some clones in this sample may be carry-over from other donors' samples. V gene TRBV27 combines with J gene TRBJ1-2; 7 positions agree with TRBD1. The CDR3 loop reads CASRGTVNYGYTF. The CDR3 nucleotides are TGTGCCAGCCGAGGGACAGTCAACTATGGCTACACCTTC.